The T cell receptor (beta chain) under discussion was sequenced for a study of cytomegalovirus exposure and HLA in healthy donors. Data came from immunoSEQ multiplex PCR; TCRdb stores just in-frame clones and leaves some out. The profile shows 150,000 to 180,000 clones, 86% of them singletons. The germline gives CDR1 SGHVS, CDR2 FQNEAQ. Trimming took 0 bases from V and 6 from J; bases not matched to a gene: 4. The CDR3 length is 14 residues. The chain has TRBV7-8 and TRBJ2-7; 8 nucleotides align to TRBD1. The sequencing sample was made of PBMCs. The TCR sequence derives from a human donor in good health. The CDR3 here is CASSLAGQASEQYF. The CDR3 nucleotides read TGTGCCAGCAGCTTAGCGGGACAGGCAAGCGAGCAGTACTTC.